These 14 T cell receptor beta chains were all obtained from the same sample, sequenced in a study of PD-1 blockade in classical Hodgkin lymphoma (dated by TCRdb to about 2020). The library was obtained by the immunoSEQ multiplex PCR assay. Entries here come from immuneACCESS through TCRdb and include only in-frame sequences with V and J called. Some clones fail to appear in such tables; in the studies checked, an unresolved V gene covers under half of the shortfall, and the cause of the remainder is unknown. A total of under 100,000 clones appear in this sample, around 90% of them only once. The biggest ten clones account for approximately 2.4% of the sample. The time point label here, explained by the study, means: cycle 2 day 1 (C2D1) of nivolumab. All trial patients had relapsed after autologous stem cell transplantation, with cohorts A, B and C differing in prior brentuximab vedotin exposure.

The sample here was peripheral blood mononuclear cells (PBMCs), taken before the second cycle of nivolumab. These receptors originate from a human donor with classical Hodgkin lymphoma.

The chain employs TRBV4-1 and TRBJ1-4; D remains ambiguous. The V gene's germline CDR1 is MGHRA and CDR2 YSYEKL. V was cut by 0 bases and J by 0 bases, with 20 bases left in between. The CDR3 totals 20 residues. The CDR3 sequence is CASSQDSTTVSIPTNEKLFF. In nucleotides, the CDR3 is TGCGCCAGCAGCCAAGACTCCACGACCGTCTCTATTCCAACTAATGAAAAACTGTTTTTT.

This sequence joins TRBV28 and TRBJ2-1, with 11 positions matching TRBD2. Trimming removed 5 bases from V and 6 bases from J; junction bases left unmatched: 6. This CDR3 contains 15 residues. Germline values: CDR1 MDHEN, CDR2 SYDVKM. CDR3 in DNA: TGTGCCAGCAGTCCCCCTAGCGGGAGGCCCAATGAGCAGTTCTTC. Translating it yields CASSPPSGRPNEQFF.

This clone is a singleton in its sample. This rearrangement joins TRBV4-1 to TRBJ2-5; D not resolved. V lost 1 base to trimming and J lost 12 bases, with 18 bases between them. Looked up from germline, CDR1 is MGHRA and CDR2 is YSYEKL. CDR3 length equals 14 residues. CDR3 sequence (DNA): TGCGCCAGCAGCCAAGTTCCTGTCGAAAGGAAAAAGTACTTC. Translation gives CASSQVPVERKKYF.

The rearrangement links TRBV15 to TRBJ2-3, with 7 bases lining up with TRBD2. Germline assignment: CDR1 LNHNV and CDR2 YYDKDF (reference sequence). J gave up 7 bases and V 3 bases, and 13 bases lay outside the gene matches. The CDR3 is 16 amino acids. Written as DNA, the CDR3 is TGTGCCACCAGCAGGGAGACTAGCTGGGAGGAATATACGCAGTATTTT. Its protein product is CATSRETSWEEYTQYF.

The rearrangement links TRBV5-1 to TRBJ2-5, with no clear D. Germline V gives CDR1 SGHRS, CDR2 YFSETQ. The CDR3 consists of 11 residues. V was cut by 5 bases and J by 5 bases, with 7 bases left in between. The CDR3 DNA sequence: TGCGCCAGCAGGGAGTTTGAGACCCAGTACTTC. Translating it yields CASREFETQYF.

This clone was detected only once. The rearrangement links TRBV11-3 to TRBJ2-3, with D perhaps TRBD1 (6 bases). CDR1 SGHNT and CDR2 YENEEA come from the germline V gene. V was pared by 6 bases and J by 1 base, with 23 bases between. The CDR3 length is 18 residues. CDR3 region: CASSPGVPFRKGTDTQYF. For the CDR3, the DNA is TGTGCCAGCAGTCCAGGGGTACCATTCAGGAAGGGCACAGATACGCAGTATTTT.

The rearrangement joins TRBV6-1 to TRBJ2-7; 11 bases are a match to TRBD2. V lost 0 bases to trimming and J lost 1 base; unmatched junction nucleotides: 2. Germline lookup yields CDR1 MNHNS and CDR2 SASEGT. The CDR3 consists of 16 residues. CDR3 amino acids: CASSEARLAGSYEQYF. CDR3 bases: TGTGCCAGCAGTGAAGCGCGACTAGCGGGATCCTACGAGCAGTACTTC.

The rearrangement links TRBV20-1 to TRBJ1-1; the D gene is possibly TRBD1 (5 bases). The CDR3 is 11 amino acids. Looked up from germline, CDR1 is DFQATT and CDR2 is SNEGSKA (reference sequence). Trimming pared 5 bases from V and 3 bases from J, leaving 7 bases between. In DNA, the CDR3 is TGCAGTGCTTGGGACTACACTGAAGCTTTCTTT. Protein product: CSAWDYTEAFF.

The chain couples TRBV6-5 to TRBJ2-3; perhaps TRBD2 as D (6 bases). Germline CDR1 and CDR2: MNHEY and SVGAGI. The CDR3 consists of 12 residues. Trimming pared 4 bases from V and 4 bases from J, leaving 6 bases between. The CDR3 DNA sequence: TGTGCCAGCAGTTGGGGGGCAGATACGCAGTATTTT. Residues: CASSWGADTQYF.

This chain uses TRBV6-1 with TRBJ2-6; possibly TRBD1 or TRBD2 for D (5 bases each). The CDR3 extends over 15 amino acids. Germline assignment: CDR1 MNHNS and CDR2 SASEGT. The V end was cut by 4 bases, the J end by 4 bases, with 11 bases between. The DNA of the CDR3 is TGTGCCAGCAGTGGGGGGTGGAGCGGGGCCAACGTCCTGACTTTC. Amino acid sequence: CASSGGWSGANVLTF.

CDR3 residues: CASSPLISTRTYTYEQYF. The CDR3 nucleotides are TGTGCCAGCTCACCACTTATCTCCACGAGGACATACACCTACGAGCAGTACTTC. The rearrangement links TRBV18 to TRBJ2-7; weak D call: TRBD1 (5 bases). V dropped 1 base and J dropped 2 bases, with 21 bases sitting between them. The CDR3 totals 18 residues. Looked up from germline, CDR1 is KGHSH and CDR2 is LQKENI.

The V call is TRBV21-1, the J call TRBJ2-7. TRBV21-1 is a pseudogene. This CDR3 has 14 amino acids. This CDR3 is CASSKDGQSYEQYF. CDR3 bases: TGTGCCAGCAGCAAAGATGGCCAGAGCTACGAGCAGTACTTC.

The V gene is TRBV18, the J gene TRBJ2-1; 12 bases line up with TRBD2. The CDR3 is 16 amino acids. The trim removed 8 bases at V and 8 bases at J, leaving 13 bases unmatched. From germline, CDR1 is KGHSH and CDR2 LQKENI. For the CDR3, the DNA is TGTGCCAGCCGAGACCCGGGACTAGCGGGTGGCTATGAGCAGTTCTTC. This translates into CASRDPGLAGGYEQFF.

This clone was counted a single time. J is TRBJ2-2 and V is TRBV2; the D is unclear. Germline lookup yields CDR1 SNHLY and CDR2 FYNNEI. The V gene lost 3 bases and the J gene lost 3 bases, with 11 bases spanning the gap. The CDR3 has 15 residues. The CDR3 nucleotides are TGTGCCAGCAGTGATAGTCACCCGGACACCGGGGAGCTGTTTTTT. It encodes CASSDSHPDTGELFF.